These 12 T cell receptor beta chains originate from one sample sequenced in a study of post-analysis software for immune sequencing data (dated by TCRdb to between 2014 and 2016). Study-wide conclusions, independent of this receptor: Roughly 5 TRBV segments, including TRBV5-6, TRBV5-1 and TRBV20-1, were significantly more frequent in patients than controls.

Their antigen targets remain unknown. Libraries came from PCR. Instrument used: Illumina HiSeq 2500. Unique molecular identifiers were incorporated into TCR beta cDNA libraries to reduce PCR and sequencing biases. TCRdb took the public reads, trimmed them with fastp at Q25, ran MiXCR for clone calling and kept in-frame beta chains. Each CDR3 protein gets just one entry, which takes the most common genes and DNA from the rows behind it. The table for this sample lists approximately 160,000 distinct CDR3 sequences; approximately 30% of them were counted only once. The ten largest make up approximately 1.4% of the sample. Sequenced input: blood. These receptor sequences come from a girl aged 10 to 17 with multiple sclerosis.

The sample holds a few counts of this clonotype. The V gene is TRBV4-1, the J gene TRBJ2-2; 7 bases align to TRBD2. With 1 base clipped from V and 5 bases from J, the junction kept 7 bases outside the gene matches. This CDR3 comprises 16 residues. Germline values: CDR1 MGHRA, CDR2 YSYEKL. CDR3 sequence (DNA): TGCGCCAGCAGCCAAGCTCGGTCTAGCGGAACCGGGGAGCTGTTTTTT. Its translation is CASSQARSSGTGELFF.

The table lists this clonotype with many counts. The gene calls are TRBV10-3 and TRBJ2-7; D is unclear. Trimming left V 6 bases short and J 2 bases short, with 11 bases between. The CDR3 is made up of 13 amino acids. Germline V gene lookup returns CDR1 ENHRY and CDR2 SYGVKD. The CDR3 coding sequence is TGTGCCATCAGAAAGGGTCCGCCCTACGAGCAGTACTTC. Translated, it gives CAIRKGPPYEQYF.

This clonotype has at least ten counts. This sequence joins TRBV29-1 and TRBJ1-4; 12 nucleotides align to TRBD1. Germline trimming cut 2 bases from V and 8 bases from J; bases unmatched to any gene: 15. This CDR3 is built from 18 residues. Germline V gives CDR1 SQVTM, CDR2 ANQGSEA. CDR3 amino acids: CSVERGGQGAADWEKLFF. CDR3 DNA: TGCAGCGTTGAAAGGGGGGGACAGGGGGCTGCGGATTGGGAAAAACTGTTTTTT.

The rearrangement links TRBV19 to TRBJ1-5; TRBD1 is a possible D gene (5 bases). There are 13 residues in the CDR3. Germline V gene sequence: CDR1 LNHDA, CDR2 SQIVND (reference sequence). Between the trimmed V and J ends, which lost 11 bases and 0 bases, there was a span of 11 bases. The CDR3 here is CAGDSYSNQPQHF. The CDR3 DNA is TGTGCCGGCGACAGTTATAGCAATCAGCCCCAGCATTTT. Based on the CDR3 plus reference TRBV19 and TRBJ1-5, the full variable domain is DGGITQSPKYLFRKEGQNVTLSCEQNLNHDAMYWYRQDPGQGLRLIYYSQIVNDFQKGDIAEGYSVSREKKESFPLTVTSAQKNPTAFYLCAGDSYSNQPQHFGDGTRLSIL.

This chain's CDR3 is CSARQGTSDHNEQFF. The DNA of the CDR3 is TGCAGTGCCAGACAAGGGACTAGCGACCACAATGAGCAGTTCTTC. The V call is TRBV20-1, the J call TRBJ2-1; 10 bases align to TRBD2. The CDR3 has 15 residues. V was clipped by 6 bases and J by 5 bases; unmatched bases: 10. Germline lookup yields CDR1 DFQATT and CDR2 SNEGSKA (reference sequence).

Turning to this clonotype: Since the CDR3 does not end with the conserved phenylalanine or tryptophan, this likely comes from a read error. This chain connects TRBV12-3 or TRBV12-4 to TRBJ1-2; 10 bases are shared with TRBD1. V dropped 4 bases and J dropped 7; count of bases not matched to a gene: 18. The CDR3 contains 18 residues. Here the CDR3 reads CASSSPGTGAHSNRGYTC. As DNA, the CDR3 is TGTGCCAGCAGTTCCCCCGGGACAGGGGCCCATAGCAACCGTGGCTACACCTGC.

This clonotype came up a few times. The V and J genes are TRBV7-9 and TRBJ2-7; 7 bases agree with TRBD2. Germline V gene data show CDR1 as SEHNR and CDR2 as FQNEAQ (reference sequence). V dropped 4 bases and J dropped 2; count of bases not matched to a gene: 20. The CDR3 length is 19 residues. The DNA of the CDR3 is TGTGCCAGCAGCTGGCGGAGGGCGGGGGAAAAAGCCGCCCCCTACGAGCAGTACTTC. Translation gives CASSWRRAGEKAAPYEQYF.

CDR3 bases: TGTGCCTGGGTCAGCGGGAGGGCCAGGGTTGATGACACCGGGGAGCTGTTTTTT. Protein sequence: CAWVSGRARVDDTGELFF. The chain has TRBV30 and TRBJ2-2, with 10 bases fitting TRBD2. V trimming: 5 bases; J trimming: 3 bases; junction bases outside the gene matches: 15. Germline V gene sequence: CDR1 GTSNPN, CDR2 SVGIG (reference sequence). The CDR3 has 18 amino acids.

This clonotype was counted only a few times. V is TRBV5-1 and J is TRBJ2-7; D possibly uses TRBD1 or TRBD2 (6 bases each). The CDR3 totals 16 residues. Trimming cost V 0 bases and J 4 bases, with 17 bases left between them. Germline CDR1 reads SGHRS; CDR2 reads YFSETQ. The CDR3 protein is CASSLGGRGGPYEQYF. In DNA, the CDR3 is TGCGCCAGCAGCTTGGGGGGTAGAGGGGGGCCATACGAGCAGTACTTC.

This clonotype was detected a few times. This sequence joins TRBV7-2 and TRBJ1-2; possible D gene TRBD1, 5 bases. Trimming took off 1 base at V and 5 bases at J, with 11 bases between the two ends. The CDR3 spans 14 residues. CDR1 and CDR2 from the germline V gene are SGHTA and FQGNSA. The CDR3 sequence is CASSLGTFLYGYTF. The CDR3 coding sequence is TGTGCCAGCAGCTTAGGGACATTTTTGTATGGCTACACCTTC.

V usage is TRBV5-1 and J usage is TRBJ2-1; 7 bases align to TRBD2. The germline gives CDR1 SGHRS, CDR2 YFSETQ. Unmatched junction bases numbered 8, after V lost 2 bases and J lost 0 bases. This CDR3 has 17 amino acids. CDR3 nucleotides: TGCGCCAGCAGCTTCAAACTAGCGACCAGCTCCTACAATGAGCAGTTCTTC. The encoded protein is CASSFKLATSSYNEQFF.

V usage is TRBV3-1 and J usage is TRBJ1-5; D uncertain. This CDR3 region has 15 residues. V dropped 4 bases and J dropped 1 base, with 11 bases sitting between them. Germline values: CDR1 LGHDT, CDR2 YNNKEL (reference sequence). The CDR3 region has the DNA TGTGCCAGCAGCCCTACCTCAGTGAGCAATCAGCCCCAGCATTTT. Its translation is CASSPTSVSNQPQHF.